The sequence of this TCR beta chain was determined in a study of CD8+ T cells in alopecia areata. General study results and limits: Especially in alopecia totalis/universalis, lesional scalp showed greater clonality than normal scalp did.

cDNA prepared by RNA extraction and subsequent reverse transcription served as the template for sequencing. The data were produced by immunoSEQ multiplex PCR, yet TCRdb's version contains in-frame clones alone and is incomplete. The sample has 150,000 to 200,000 clones, 58% seen once; the top ten hold 16%. This CDR3 region has 12 residues. Per the germline V gene, CDR1 is MNHEY and CDR2 is SVGAGI. V dropped 5 bases and J dropped 5; count of bases not matched to a gene: 1. The sample's treatment: oral pan-JAK inhibitor, 5-10 mg twice daily. Sampling of alopecia areata patients yielded lesional scalp punch biopsies as well as peripheral blood. This clone was observed a few times. Its cognate antigen is unknown. The same CDR3 is also encoded by other DNA sequences in this sample.

This receptor was identified in a human donor with alopecia areata. The specimen comprised CD4+ T cells sorted from blood, sampled between weeks 55 and 65, from a patient treated with tofacitinib. V usage is TRBV6-5 and J usage is TRBJ2-5; 8 nucleotides align to TRBD1. CDR3 loop: CASSGQGETQYF. The CDR3 DNA reads TGTGCCAGCAGTGGACAGGGCGAGACCCAGTACTTC.